This TCR beta chain was captured by sequencing in a study of T cell changes during pregnancy in multiple sclerosis. Libraries were prepared by immunoSEQ multiplex PCR; TCRdb keeps only in-frame clonotypes and omits some of them. The profile shows tens of thousands of clones, 80% to 90% of them singletons. With V trimmed by 3 bases and J by 7 bases, 3 bases remained unmatched. CDR1 LGHNA and CDR2 YSLEER come from the germline V gene. The CDR3 totals 14 residues. The chain uses TRBV4-3 and TRBJ2-1, with 10 bases identical to TRBD2. This TCR derives from a female donor with multiple sclerosis, enrolled in a pregnancy study. The material sequenced was CD4+ T cells from peripheral blood mononuclear cells, taken in the first trimester of pregnancy. The CDR3 coding sequence is TGCGCCAGCAGCCACAGCGGGGGGGGGAATGAGCAGTTCTTC. This encodes CASSHSGGGNEQFF.